There are a few counts of the clone carrying this TCR beta chain. Its specificity is unknown. For the second PCR, which ran for about 6 to 11 cycles, a sample-barcoded 5' primer and a J-beta primer mix were used. All cDNA molecules were each tagged by a template-switch adaptor with 12 random nucleotides. One entry per CDR3 protein results from TCRdb running MiXCR on the 5' RACE reads. The sample contains around 1,800,000 distinct CDR3 sequences, approximately 39% of which appear only once. The data derive from a study of blood T cells in healthy people across ages. Study-level results: A conclusive naive versus antigen-experienced comparison was prevented by the unsorted PBMCs.

CDR3 length: 18 amino acids. V lost 1 base to trimming and J lost 3 bases; unmatched junction nucleotides: 7. Per germline, CDR1 SGHTA and CDR2 FQGNSA. The chain carries TRBV7-2 and TRBJ2-1, with TRBD2 matching over 12 bases. Sequenced sample: blood. The TCR sequence derives from a human donor in good health. CDR3 sequence: CASSLVTSGGTHYNEQFF. CDR3 nucleotides: TGTGCCAGCAGCTTAGTAACTAGCGGGGGGACGCACTACAATGAGCAGTTCTTC.